A single sample gave rise to the 3 T cell receptor beta chains below, sequenced in a study of blood T cell repertoires in COVID-19. TCRdb keeps only in-frame clones here, not all; method: immunoSEQ multiplex PCR. The sample records roughly 200,000 clones, more than 75% being singletons. Sequenced input: peripheral blood. The receptors originated from a middle-aged man with active or convalescent COVID-19.

A remark on this clone: This same CDR3 is encoded by further DNA sequences in the sample. V is TRBV5-1 and J is TRBJ1-1; D gene unclear. The germline CDR1 and CDR2 sequences are SGHRS and YFSETQ. V was cut by 2 bases and J by 0 bases, with 5 bases left in between. The CDR3 runs 13 residues. This CDR3 is CASSLGVNTEAFF. The CDR3 nucleotides read TGCGCCAGCAGCTTAGGAGTGAACACTGAAGCTTTCTTT. The full variable domain, rest sourced from reference TRBV5-1 and TRBJ1-1, is KAGVTQTPRYLIKTRGQQVTLSCSPISGHRSVSWYQQTPGQGLQFLFEYFSETQRNKGNFPGRFSGRQFSNSRSEMNVSTLELGDSALYLCASSLGVNTEAFFGQGTRLTVV.

The V call is TRBV19, the J call TRBJ1-5; 7 bases are shared with TRBD1. Per the germline V gene, CDR1 is LNHDA and CDR2 is SQIVND (reference sequence). J lost 8 bases, V lost 9 bases, and 4 bases had no gene match. CDR3 length: 11 residues. This CDR3 is CASRQGEPQHF. For the CDR3, the DNA is TGTGCCAGCCGACAGGGTGAGCCCCAGCATTTT.

This CDR3 is CASSLATGVLNQPQHF. In DNA form, the CDR3 reads TGTGCCAGCAGCTTGGCCACGGGGGTCCTCAATCAGCCCCAGCATTTT. The V call is TRBV5-8, the J call TRBJ1-5; possibly TRBD1 for D (5 bases). Germline CDR1 SGHTS, CDR2 YDEGEE. Trimming left V 0 bases short and J 3 bases short, with 13 bases between. There are 16 residues in the CDR3.